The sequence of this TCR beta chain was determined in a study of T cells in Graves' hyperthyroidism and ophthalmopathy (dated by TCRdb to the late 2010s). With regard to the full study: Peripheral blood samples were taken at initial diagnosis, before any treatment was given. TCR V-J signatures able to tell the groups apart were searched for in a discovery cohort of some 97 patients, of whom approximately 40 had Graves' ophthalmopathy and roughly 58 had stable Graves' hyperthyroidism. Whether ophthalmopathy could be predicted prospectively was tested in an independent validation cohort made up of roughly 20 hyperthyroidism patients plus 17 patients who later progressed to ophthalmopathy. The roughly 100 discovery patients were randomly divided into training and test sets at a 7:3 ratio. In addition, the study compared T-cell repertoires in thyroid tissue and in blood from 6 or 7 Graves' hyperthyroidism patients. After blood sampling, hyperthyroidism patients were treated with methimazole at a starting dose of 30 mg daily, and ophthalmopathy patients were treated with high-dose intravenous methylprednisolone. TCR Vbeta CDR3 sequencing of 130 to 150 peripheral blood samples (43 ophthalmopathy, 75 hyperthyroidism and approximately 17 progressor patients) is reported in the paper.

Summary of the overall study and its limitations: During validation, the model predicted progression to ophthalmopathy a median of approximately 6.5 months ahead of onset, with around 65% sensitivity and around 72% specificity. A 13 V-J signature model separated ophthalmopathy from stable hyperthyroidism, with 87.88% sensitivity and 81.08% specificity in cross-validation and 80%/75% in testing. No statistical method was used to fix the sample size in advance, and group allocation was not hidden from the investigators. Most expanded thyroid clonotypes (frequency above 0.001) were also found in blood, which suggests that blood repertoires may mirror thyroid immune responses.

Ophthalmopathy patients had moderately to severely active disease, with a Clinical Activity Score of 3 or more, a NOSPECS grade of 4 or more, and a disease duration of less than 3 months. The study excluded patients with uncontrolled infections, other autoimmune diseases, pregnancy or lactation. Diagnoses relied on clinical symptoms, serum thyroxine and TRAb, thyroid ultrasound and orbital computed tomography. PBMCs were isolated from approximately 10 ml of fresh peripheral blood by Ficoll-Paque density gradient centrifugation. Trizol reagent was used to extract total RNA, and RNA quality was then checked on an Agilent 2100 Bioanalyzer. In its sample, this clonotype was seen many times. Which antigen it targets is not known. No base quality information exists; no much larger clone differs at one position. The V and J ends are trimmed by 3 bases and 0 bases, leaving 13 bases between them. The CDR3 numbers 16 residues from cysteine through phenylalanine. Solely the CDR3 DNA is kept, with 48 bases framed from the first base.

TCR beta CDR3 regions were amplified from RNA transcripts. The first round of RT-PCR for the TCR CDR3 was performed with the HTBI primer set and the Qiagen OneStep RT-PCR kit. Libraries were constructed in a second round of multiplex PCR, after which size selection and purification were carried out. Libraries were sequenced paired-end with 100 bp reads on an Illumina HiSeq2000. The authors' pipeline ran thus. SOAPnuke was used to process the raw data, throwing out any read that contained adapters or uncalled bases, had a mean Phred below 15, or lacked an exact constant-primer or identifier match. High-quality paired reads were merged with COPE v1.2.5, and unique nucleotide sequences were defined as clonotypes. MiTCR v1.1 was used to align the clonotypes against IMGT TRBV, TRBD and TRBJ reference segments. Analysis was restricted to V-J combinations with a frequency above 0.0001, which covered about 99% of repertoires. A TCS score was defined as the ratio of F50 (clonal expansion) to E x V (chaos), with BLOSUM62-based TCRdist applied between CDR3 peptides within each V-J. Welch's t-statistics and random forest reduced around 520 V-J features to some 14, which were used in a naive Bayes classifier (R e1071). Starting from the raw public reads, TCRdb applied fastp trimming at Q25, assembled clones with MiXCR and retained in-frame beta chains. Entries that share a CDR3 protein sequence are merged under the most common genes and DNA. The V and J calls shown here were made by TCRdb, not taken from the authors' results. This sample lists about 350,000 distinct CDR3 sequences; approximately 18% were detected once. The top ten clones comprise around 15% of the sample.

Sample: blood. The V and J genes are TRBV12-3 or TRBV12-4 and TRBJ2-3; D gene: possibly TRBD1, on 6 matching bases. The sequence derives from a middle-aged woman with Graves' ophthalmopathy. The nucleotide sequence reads TGTGCCAGCAGTTTGGGCATGGGGGCTAGCACAGATACGCAGTATTTT. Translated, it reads CASSLGMGASTDTQYF.